Listed here are 26 T cell receptor beta chains from one sample, sequenced in a study of blood T cells in healthy people across ages. For the second PCR, which ran for roughly 7 to 11 cycles, a sample-barcoded 5' primer and a J-beta primer mix were used. TCRdb reanalysed the 5' RACE reads using MiXCR and keeps one entry per CDR3 protein. The data show roughly 730,000 distinct CDR3 sequences, around 50% seen once. The specimen was blood. Receptors were obtained from a man aged 35 to 55 in good health.

This chain uses TRBV7-2 with TRBJ2-1; TRBD2 is a possible D gene (7 bases). The CDR3 runs 13 residues. Trimming stripped 7 bases from V and 11 bases from J, with 18 bases between. The germline CDR1 and CDR2 sequences are SGHTA and FQGNSA. The CDR3 reads CASTPARGAQQFF. CDR3 bases: TGTGCCAGCACCCCGGCCCGGGGGGCACAGCAGTTCTTC.

This clonotype was observed a few times. The chain employs TRBV28 and TRBJ2-1; perhaps TRBD1 as D (6 bases). CDR1 and CDR2 (germline): MDHEN, SYDVKM. Trimming removed 6 bases at V and 15 bases at J, with 24 bases between. This CDR3 contains 14 residues. CDR3 sequence: CASSQPTTDRHPFF. The DNA of the CDR3 is TGTGCCAGCAGCCAACCCACGACCGACAGGCATCCGTTCTTC.

The rearrangement joins TRBV24-1 to TRBJ2-4, with 10 positions matching TRBD1. V lost 10 bases to trimming and J lost 6 bases; unmatched junction nucleotides: 5. Per the germline V gene, CDR1 is KGHDR and CDR2 is SFDVKD. This CDR3 region has 13 residues. The CDR3 DNA reads as TGTGCCACTCGACAGGGGGCTGGAAACATTCAGTACTTC. Translated: CATRQGAGNIQYF.

The chain is built from TRBV28 and TRBJ1-1, with D possibly being TRBD1 (5 bases). Germline V gene data show CDR1 as MDHEN and CDR2 as SYDVKM. Between the trimmed V and J ends, which lost 6 bases and 7 bases, there was a span of 24 bases. This CDR3 region has 16 residues. CDR3 amino acids: CASSLLEPGRRGEAFF. In DNA form, the CDR3 reads TGTGCCAGCAGCCTGTTAGAACCGGGACGTCGGGGTGAAGCTTTCTTT.

This chain uses TRBV5-5 with TRBJ2-7; the match to TRBD1 covers 7 bases. V gave up 1 base and J gave up 4 bases; unmatched junction bases: 8. Germline V gene sequence: CDR1 SGHKS, CDR2 YYEKEE (reference sequence). This CDR3 has 15 residues. CDR3 sequence: CASSLSWDRIYEQYF. The DNA of the CDR3 is TGTGCCAGCAGCTTGAGTTGGGACAGAATTTACGAGCAGTACTTC.

V gene TRBV28 combines with J gene TRBJ1-2; D perhaps matches TRBD1 (5 bases). CDR1 and CDR2 from the germline V gene are MDHEN and SYDVKM. CDR3 length equals 17 residues. Trimming cost V 3 bases and J 5 bases, with 22 bases left between them. CDR3 region: CASSFVDDNRRLYGYTF. The CDR3, as DNA: TGTGCCAGCAGTTTCGTCGATGATAACAGGAGACTTTATGGCTACACCTTC.

The V gene is TRBV25-1, the J gene TRBJ2-4; perhaps D is TRBD1 or TRBD2 (5 bases each). The DNA end is more similar to TRBJ2-7, so the J call may be wrong. The CDR3 has 14 residues. Germline V gives CDR1 MGHDK, CDR2 SYGVNS. CDR3 sequence: CASNMVGVQSEQYF. CDR3 bases: TGTGCCAGCAATATGGTGGGGGTTCAGTCCGAGCAGTACTTC.

The J gene is TRBJ2-5, the V gene TRBV4-1; D possibly corresponds to TRBD2 (5 bases). CDR3 length equals 14 residues. The V and J ends lost 1 base and 5 bases respectively, with 11 bases between them. Germline CDR1 is MGHRA and CDR2 is YSYEKL. The CDR3 loop is CASSQVSGKETQYF. The CDR3, as DNA: TGCGCCAGCAGCCAAGTCTCGGGGAAGGAGACCCAGTACTTC.

In the case of this clonotype: Just one base apart from a much larger clone, this may be a read error. CDR3 in amino acids: CASSGRPGTDQETQYF. In DNA form, the CDR3 reads TGCGCCAGCAGCGGTCGACCCGGGACAGACCAAGAGACCCAGTACTTC. V usage is TRBV5-1 and J usage is TRBJ2-5, with 7 bases matching TRBD1. Germline-derived CDR1 and CDR2 are SGHRS and YFSETQ. V shed 4 bases and J 0 bases; nucleotides not matched to a gene: 9. CDR3 length: 16 amino acids.

The chain carries TRBV20-1 and TRBJ1-2, with no clear D. V gave up 4 bases and J gave up 7 bases, with 10 bases separating them. Germline CDR1 is DFQATT and CDR2 is SNEGSKA (reference sequence). CDR3 length equals 11 residues. CDR3: CSATPGTGYTF. In nucleotides, the CDR3 is TGCAGTGCTACACCGGGAACTGGCTACACCTTC.

The sample holds a few counts of this clonotype. The chain carries TRBV7-2 and TRBJ2-3, with D possibly being TRBD2 (5 bases). Between the trimmed V and J ends, which lost 5 bases and 4 bases, there was a span of 13 bases. This CDR3 is 14 amino acids long. Germline V gene sequence: CDR1 SGHTA, CDR2 FQGNSA. CDR3 protein: CASSTLTRADTQYF. CDR3 nucleotide sequence: TGTGCCAGCAGCACCCTCACTAGAGCAGATACGCAGTATTTT.

The CDR3 DNA reads as TGTGCCAGCAGCTTTGTCCTAGCGGGAGGTGGCAATGAGCAGTTCTTC. Protein: CASSFVLAGGGNEQFF. The gene calls are TRBV7-9 and TRBJ2-1, with 11 bases fitting TRBD2. The CDR3 is 16 residues long. Germline loops: CDR1 SEHNR, CDR2 FQNEAQ (reference sequence). The V and J ends lost 3 bases and 6 bases, in that order; junction bases with no gene match: 7.

DNA for the CDR3: TGCAGTGCTAGAGGGCAAAACTCCTACGAGCAGTACTTC. It is translated as CSARGQNSYEQYF. The gene calls are TRBV20-1 and TRBJ2-7; no definite D call. Germline CDR1 is DFQATT and CDR2 is SNEGSKA (reference sequence). Deletions cut 1 base from V and 0 bases from J, with 7 bases between. This CDR3 spans 13 amino acids.

The rearrangement uses TRBV28 and TRBJ1-5; a weak D match, TRBD1 (5 bases). Per the germline V gene, CDR1 is MDHEN and CDR2 is SYDVKM. The V end was cut by 5 bases, the J end by 9 bases, with 17 bases between. CDR3 length equals 14 residues. The DNA for the CDR3 is TGTGCCAGCAGTCGTACAGGTCAGCATCGGCCCCAGCATTTT. Its translation: CASSRTGQHRPQHF.

This clonotype appeared a few times. V and J are TRBV28 and TRBJ2-7; TRBD1 agrees at 9 bases. This CDR3 region has 15 residues. CDR1 MDHEN and CDR2 SYDVKM come from the germline V gene. The V segment lost 5 bases and the J segment 6 bases; nucleotides outside the gene matches: 11. The CDR3 sequence is CASSLADRGRFEQYF. CDR3 sequence (DNA): TGTGCCAGCAGTCTAGCGGACAGGGGTAGATTCGAGCAGTACTTC.

The chain is built from TRBV6-2 or TRBV6-3 and TRBJ2-7; D is perhaps TRBD2 (5 bases). The V gene's germline CDR1 is MNHEY and CDR2 SVGEGT. This CDR3 region has 14 residues. Trimming left V 8 bases short and J 2 bases short, with 16 bases between. CDR3 sequence reads: CASGPRGATYEQYF. The CDR3 DNA follows: TGTGCCAGCGGTCCCCGGGGAGCTACCTACGAGCAGTACTTC.

The V gene is TRBV20-1, the J gene TRBJ2-3; tentative D call: TRBD1 (6 bases). The CDR3 sequence is 14 residues long. From germline, CDR1 is DFQATT and CDR2 SNEGSKA (reference sequence). V lost 1 base and J lost 4, with 12 bases in between. CDR3 sequence reads: CSARGTGWSDTQYF. The CDR3 DNA reads TGCAGTGCTAGAGGAACAGGGTGGTCAGATACGCAGTATTTT.

The chain is built from TRBV29-1 and TRBJ2-7, with TRBD2 matching 13 bases. Looked up from germline, CDR1 is SQVTM and CDR2 is ANQGSEA. The CDR3 spans 15 residues. With V trimmed by 4 bases and J by 4 bases, 7 bases remained unmatched. The CDR3 loop reads CSVGGLAGTRYEQYF. In nucleotides, the CDR3 is TGCAGCGTTGGGGGACTAGCGGGAACCCGGTACGAGCAGTACTTC.

Worth noting for this clonotype: Possible read error: a much larger clone is one base away. The chain combines TRBV6-6 with TRBJ2-7, with 8 bases that match TRBD1. V was pared by 4 bases and J by 7 bases, with 9 bases of the junction left unmatched. CDR3 length: 14 amino acids. Germline CDR1 is MNHNY and CDR2 is SVGAGI (reference sequence). The CDR3 DNA sequence: TGTGCCAGCAGTTCGGGACAGGAAGGGAATGAGCAGTACTTC. Translation gives CASSSGQEGNEQYF.

The chain combines TRBV29-1 with TRBJ2-1; no definite D call. V was shortened by 3 bases and J by 4 bases, with 7 bases between the two germline ends. From germline, CDR1 is SQVTM and CDR2 ANQGSEA. This CDR3 is built from 12 residues. The CDR3 nucleotides are TGCAGCGTTGATGTAAGTTACAATGAGCAGTTCTTC. It specifies CSVDVSYNEQFF.

J is TRBJ2-2 and V is TRBV6-1; 8 bases match TRBD1. The CDR3 is 14 amino acids. Germline V gene lookup returns CDR1 MNHNS and CDR2 SASEGT. J was trimmed by 6 bases and V by 6 bases; bases with no gene match: 6. The CDR3 here is CASRSQGAPGELFF. The DNA of the CDR3 is TGTGCCAGCAGGAGCCAGGGGGCCCCCGGGGAGCTGTTTTTT.

The gene calls are TRBV27 and TRBJ2-5; TRBD2 matches 9 bases. The CDR3 covers 15 residues. V shed 2 bases, J shed 5 bases, and the junction held 6 bases outside the gene matches. CDR1 is MNHEY, CDR2 SMNVEV, per germline (reference sequence). The CDR3, as DNA: TGTGCCAGCAGTTTAATCCCTAGCGGGACTGAGACCCAGTACTTC. This sequence encodes CASSLIPSGTETQYF.

The chain uses TRBV4-2 and TRBJ2-1, with TRBD2 identical over 13 bases. CDR3 size: 18 residues. V shed 0 bases, J shed 7 bases, and the junction held 9 bases outside the gene matches. The germline gives CDR1 LGHNA, CDR2 YNFKEQ. CDR3 sequence reads: CASSQELRGLAGFNEQFF. The CDR3 region has the DNA TGTGCCAGCAGCCAAGAATTGAGGGGACTAGCGGGATTTAATGAGCAGTTCTTC.

This clonotype was observed a handful of times. The V and J genes are TRBV28 and TRBJ2-5; 11 bases match TRBD2. Unmatched junction bases numbered 2, after V lost 4 bases and J lost 4 bases. Germline CDR1 and CDR2: MDHEN and SYDVKM. The CDR3 covers 14 residues. The CDR3 nucleotides are TGTGCCAGCAGTTACCTAGCGGGGGGAGAGACCCAGTACTTC. Residues: CASSYLAGGETQYF.

This clonotype showed up just a few times. This rearrangement joins TRBV27 to TRBJ1-3; no reliable D call. The CDR3 spans 13 residues. The ends were cut back, 2 bases at V and 3 bases at J, with 5 bases in the middle. Germline V gene lookup returns CDR1 MNHEY and CDR2 SMNVEV (reference sequence). CDR3 in amino acids: CASSLRGGNTIYF. The CDR3 DNA reads TGTGCCAGCAGTTTACGAGGTGGAAACACCATATATTTT.

In this sample, this clonotype turned up once. Relative to the germline gene, one junction end is altered; a read error may explain this. V usage is TRBV6-1 and J usage is TRBJ2-7; no firm D call. Germline values: CDR1 MNHNS, CDR2 SASEGT. The CDR3 runs to 12 residues. The CDR3 sequence: CAGSGVFYEQYF. CDR3 in DNA: TGTGCCGGCAGTGGTGTGTTCTACGAGCAGTACTTC.